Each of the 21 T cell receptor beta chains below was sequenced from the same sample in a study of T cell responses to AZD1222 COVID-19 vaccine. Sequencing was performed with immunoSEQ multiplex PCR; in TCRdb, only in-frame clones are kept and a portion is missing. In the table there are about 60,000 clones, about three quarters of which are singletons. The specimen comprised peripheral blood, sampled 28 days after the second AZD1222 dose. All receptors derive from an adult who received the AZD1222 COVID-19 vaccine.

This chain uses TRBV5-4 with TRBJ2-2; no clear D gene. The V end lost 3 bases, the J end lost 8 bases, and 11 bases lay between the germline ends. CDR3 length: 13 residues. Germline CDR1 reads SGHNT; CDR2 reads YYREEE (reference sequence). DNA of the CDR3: TGTGCCAGCAGCTCCCCGAATGAAGGGGAGCTGTTTTTT. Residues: CASSSPNEGELFF.

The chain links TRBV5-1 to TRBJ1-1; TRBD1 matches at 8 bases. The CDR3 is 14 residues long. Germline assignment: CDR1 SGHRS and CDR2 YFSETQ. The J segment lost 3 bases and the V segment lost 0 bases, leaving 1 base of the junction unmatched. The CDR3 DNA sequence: TGCGCCAGCAGCTTGGTACAGGGGGACACTGAAGCTTTCTTT. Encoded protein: CASSLVQGDTEAFF.

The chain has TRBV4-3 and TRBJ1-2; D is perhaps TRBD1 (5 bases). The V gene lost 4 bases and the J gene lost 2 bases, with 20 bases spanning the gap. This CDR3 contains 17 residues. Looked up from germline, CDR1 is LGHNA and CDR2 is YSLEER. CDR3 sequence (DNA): TGCGCCAGCAGCCGCGACGAAGCGGGGGGGGAAAACTATGGCTACACCTTC. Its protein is CASSRDEAGGENYGYTF.

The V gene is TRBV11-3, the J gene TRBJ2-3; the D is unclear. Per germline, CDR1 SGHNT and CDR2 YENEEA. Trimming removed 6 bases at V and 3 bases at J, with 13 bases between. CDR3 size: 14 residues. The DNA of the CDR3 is TGTGCCAGCAGTGAGGATGGTTGGACAGATACGCAGTATTTT. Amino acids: CASSEDGWTDTQYF.

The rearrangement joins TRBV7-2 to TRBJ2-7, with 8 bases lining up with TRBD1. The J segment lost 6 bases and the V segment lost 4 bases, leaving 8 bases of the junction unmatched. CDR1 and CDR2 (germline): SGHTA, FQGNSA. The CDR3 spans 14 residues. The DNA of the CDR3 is TGTGCCAGCAGCTCTGGGACAGGACCGAGCGAGCAGTACTTC. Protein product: CASSSGTGPSEQYF.

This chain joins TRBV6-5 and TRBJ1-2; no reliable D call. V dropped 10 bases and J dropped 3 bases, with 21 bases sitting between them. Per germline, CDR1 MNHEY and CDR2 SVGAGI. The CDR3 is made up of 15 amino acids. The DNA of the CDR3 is TGTGCCACCGCCCCCGGGATCCTTCGGGACTATGGCTACACCTTC. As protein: CATAPGILRDYGYTF.

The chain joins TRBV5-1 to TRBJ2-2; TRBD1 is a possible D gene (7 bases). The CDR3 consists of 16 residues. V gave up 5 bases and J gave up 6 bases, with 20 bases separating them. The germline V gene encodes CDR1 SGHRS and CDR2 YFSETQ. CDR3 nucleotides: TGCGCCAGCAGAAGGGAACCAGGGGGGCTTTCCGGGGAGCTGTTTTTT. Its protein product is CASRREPGGLSGELFF.

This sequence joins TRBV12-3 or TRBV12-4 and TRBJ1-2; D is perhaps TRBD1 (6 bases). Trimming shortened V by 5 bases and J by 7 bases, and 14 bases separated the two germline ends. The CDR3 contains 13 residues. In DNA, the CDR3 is TGTGCCAGCAGTGACTACAGGGCCGGTGGCTACACCTTC. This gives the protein CASSDYRAGGYTF.

The CDR3 DNA is TGTGCCAGCAGTGCCCCCGGGACAGCCCAGACTGCGCAGTTCTTC. It specifies CASSAPGTAQTAQFF. The rearrangement links TRBV2 to TRBJ2-1, with 7 nucleotides matching TRBD1. Germline values: CDR1 SNHLY, CDR2 FYNNEI. V shed 4 bases, J shed 12 bases, and the junction held 15 bases outside the gene matches. The CDR3 extends over 15 amino acids.

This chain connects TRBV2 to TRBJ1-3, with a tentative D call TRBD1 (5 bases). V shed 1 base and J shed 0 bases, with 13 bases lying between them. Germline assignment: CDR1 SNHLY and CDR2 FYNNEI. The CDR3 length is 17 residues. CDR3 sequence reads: CASSEGGRAYSGNTIYF. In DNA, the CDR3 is TGTGCCAGCAGTGAAGGGGGGAGGGCCTACTCTGGAAACACCATATATTTT.

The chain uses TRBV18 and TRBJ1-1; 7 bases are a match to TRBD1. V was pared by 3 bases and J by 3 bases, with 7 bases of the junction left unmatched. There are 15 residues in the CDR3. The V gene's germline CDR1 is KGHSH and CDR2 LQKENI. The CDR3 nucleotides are TGTGCCAGCTCACCGTCCAGGGGGGCGGACACTGAAGCTTTCTTT. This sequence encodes CASSPSRGADTEAFF. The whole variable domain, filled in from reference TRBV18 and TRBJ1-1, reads NAGVMQNPRHLVRRRGQEARLRCSPMKGHSHVYWYRQLPEEGLKFMVYLQKENIIDESGMPKERFSAEFPKEGPSILRIQQVVRGDSAAYFCASSPSRGADTEAFFGQGTRLTVV.

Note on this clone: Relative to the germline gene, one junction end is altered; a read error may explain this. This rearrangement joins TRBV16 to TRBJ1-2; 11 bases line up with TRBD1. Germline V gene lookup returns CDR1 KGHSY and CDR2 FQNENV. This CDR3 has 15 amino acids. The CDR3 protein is CASSQSKRDRGMSAF. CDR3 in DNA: TGTGCCAGCAGCCAATCGAAGCGGGACAGGGGGATGAGCGCCTTC.

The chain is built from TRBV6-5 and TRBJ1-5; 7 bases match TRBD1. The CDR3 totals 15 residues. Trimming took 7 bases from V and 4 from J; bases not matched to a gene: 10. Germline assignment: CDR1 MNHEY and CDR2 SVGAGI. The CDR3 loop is CASTVGDSHNQPQHF. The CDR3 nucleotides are TGTGCCAGCACGGTCGGGGACAGTCATAATCAGCCCCAGCATTTT.

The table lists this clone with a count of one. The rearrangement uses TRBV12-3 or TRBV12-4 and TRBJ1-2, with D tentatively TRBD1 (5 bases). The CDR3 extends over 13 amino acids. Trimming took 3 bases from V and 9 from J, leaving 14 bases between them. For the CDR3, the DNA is TGTGCCAGCAGTTTCCACAGCGGGGCGAGCTACACCTTC. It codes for CASSFHSGASYTF.

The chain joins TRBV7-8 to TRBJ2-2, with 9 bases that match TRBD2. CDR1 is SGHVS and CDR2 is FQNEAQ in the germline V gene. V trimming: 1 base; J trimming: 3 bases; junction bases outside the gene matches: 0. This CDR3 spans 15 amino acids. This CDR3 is CASSLGGGDTGELFF. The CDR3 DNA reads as TGTGCCAGCAGCTTAGGCGGGGGGGACACCGGGGAGCTGTTTTTT.

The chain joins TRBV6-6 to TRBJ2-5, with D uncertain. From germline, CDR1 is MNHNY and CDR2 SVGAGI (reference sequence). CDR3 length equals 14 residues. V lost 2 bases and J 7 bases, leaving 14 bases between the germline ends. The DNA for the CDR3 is TGTGCCAGCAGTTACCTTGGCCGGAGTTCGACCCAGTACTTC. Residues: CASSYLGRSSTQYF.

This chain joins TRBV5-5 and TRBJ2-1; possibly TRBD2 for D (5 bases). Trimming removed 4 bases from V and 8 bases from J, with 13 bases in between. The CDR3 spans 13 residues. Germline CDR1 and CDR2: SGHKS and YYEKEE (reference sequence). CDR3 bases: TGTGCCAGCAGCGCAGCGGATTTCGATGAGCAGTTCTTC. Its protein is CASSAADFDEQFF.

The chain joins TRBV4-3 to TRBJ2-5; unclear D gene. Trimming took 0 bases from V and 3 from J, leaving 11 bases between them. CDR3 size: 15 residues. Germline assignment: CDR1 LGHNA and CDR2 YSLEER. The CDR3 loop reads CASSQDFRAKETQYF. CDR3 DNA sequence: TGCGCCAGCAGCCAAGATTTCCGGGCCAAAGAGACCCAGTACTTC.

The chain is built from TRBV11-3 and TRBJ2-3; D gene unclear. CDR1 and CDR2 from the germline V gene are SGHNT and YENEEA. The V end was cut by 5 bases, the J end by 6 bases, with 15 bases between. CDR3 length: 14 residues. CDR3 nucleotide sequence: TGTGCCAGCAGCCCCCGTCGGATCTGGGATACGCAGTATTTT. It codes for CASSPRRIWDTQYF.

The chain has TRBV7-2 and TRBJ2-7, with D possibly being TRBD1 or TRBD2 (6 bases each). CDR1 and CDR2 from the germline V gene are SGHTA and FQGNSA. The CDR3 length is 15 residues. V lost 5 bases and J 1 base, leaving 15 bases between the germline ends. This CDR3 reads CASSPDPGASYEQYF. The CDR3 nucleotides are TGTGCCAGCAGCCCCGATCCGGGGGCTTCCTACGAGCAGTACTTC.

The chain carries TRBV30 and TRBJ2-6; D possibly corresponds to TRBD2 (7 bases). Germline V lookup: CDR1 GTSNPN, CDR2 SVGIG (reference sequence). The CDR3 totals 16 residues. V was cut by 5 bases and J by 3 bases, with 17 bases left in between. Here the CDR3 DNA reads TGTGCCTGGTCCCTGGGGGGAGGGGGTGGGGCCAACGTCCTGACTTTC. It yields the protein CAWSLGGGGGANVLTF.